This T cell receptor (beta chain) was sequenced during a study of tumor-infiltrating lymphocytes in primary liver carcinoma (dated by TCRdb to the late 2010s). About the study as a whole: Of the five patients (three men and two women, aged 30 to 69 years), four had hepatocellular carcinoma and one had combined HCC and intrahepatic cholangiocarcinoma. The five patients had tumors of stage T1-T3 N0M0, with maximum diameters ranging from about 4 to 11 cm. Samples yielded roughly 3.5 to 8 million productive TCRbeta reads; read depth did not differ significantly between tissue types. The study combined TCRbeta repertoire sequencing, expression microarrays and whole-exome sequencing across five regions of each liver tumor, with adjacent normal tissue and blood. A total of 35 or so specimens from 5 patients, comprising some 25 tumor regions, 5 adjacent noncancerous liver tissues and 5 peripheral blood samples, were covered by TCRbeta repertoire sequencing. The 25 or so tumor region samples were profiled with Agilent mRNA microarrays so that TCRbeta repertoire diversity could be related to the local molecular phenotype. Repertoires from technical replicates were highly reproducible, with mean shared-clone rates about 0.88 and correlation coefficients above 0.95.

TCRbeta-specific cDNA was reverse-transcribed from 500 ng total RNA using a constant-region primer and ProtoScript II reverse transcriptase. The TCRbeta libraries were prepared through three rounds of nested multiplex PCR following a slightly modified ARM-PCR procedure. Each of the first two PCR rounds ran for around 10 cycles using multiplex TRBV1-TRBV30 forward primers together with a Cbeta reverse primer. A final 25-cycle PCR with Deep VentR polymerase added sample barcodes and Illumina adapters. Amplicons of 200-500 bp were gel-purified with a QIAquick gel extraction kit before sequencing. The TCRbeta amplicons were sequenced with 250-bp paired-end reads on an Illumina HiSeq 2500. The paper's processing steps were these. To recover full CDR3 sequences, reads were quality-trimmed using Trimmomatic v0.33 and paired reads were then merged using FLASH v1.2.11. MiGEC v1.2.1b assigned V, D and J germline segments to the rearranged TCRbeta sequences. Clonotype statistics, along with Shannon-Wiener diversity indices, were calculated using VDJtools v1.0.0. Except for diversity analysis, only the 250 most abundant clonotypes of each sample were used in subsequent analyses to reduce sampling bias. TCRdb handled the public reads itself, with Q25 trimming in fastp and clone calling in MiXCR, and kept productive beta chains. Rows are unified per CDR3 protein, each entry keeping the most common DNA and genes. These V and J calls originate from TCRdb's pipeline instead of the authors' own analysis. This sample lists 95,000 to 150,000 distinct CDR3 sequences; about 59% were detected once. Around 9.3% of the sample belongs to the ten largest clones.

Without any cell sorting, total RNA and DNA were co-extracted from roughly 20-30 mg of bulk tissue using the AllPrep DNA/RNA mini kit. Between November 2015 and early 2016, roughly five patients in China with histopathologically diagnosed primary liver carcinoma had surgical resection. At the time of sampling, the patients had chronic HBV infection and had not received any treatment. Each tumor was sampled at five spatially separated regions: the tumor centre plus the superior, inferior, left-lateral and right-lateral poles. Histology showed that every tumor sample contained more than 75% viable tumor cells. Fresh tumor and adjacent tissue pieces were bisected, with one half stored in RNAlater at -80 degrees C and the other half sent for histology. As regards this clonotype: The clone's antigen remains unknown. It may be a read error: a sequence one base away is much more abundant.

The CDR3 contains 12 residues, cysteine and phenylalanine counted. The read is trimmed to its CDR3 DNA, 36 bases read in frame from base 1. The germline V gene gives CDR1 as SQVTM and CDR2 as ANQGSEA. On the study overall, not on this receptor specifically: Only about 7.5-24% of top clones were found in all five regions of a tumor, suggesting spatial heterogeneity of tumor-infiltrating T cells. The top 250 clones made up a significantly larger repertoire fraction in tumors than in blood (p = 0.039). The study included only four to six patients, and the authors note findings should be validated in a larger study. Because only the TCR beta chain was sequenced and unpaired alpha chains were not captured, true repertoire diversity is likely underestimated. Comparison of CD4+ and CD8+ T cell repertoires was precluded by the use of bulk unsorted samples. Repertoire overlap was found to be higher between tumor regions (mean about 35%) than between tumor-adjacent (around 17%) or tumor-blood (about 15%) pairs, consistent with antigen-driven expansion.

Sequenced material: liver tumor tissue from sampling region 1. The cell subset or site label of this sample denotes: tumor region T1, superior pole. The TCR was taken from a woman aged 60-75 years with primary liver carcinoma and hepatitis B virus infection. The chain joins TRBV29-1 to TRBJ1-1; confidence is insufficient to name the D gene. The CDR3 is CSAGCQNTETFF. The DNA sequence is TGCAGCGCAGGCTGTCAGAACACTGAAACTTTCTTT.